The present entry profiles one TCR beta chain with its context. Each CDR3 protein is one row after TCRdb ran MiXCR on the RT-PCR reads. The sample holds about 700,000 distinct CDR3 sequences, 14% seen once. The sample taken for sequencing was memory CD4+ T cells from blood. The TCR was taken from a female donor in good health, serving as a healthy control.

Here the CDR3 DNA reads TGCGCCAGCAGCTTGGGACTAGCGGGAGGGGTTGAGCAGTTCTTC. This gives the protein CASSLGLAGGVEQFF. This rearrangement joins TRBV5-1 to TRBJ2-1, with TRBD2 identical over 14 bases. This CDR3 region has 15 residues. The germline CDR1 and CDR2 sequences are SGHRS and YFSETQ. Trimming took 0 bases from V and 9 from J; bases not matched to a gene: 2.